Shown below are 27 T cell receptor beta chains from a single sample sequenced in a study of blood T cell repertoires in COVID-19 (dated by TCRdb to about 2020). Preparation of the library involved the immunoSEQ multiplex PCR assay. TCRdb provides this immuneACCESS table in a form limited to in-frame rearrangements. Some clones are lacking; in checked studies, under half of them reflect an unresolved V gene, and why the rest are absent is not known. Recorded for this sample are roughly 320,000 clones; around 87% of them occurred a single time. The top ten hold over 1% of the sample. Sequenced input: peripheral blood. These receptors originate from a man between 65 and 85 years old with acute or convalescent COVID-19.

The rearrangement joins TRBV18 to TRBJ2-5, with no clear D. Germline assignment: CDR1 KGHSH and CDR2 LQKENI. The CDR3 is made up of 16 amino acids. The ends were cut back, 0 bases at V and 2 bases at J, with 13 bases in the middle. The chain's CDR3 is CASSPPSAGEQETQYF. CDR3 coding DNA: TGTGCCAGCTCACCACCGTCAGCAGGTGAACAAGAGACCCAGTACTTC.

This clone was found a few times. The chain uses TRBV7-2 and TRBJ2-7, with 11 bases aligning to TRBD1. CDR1 and CDR2 from the germline V gene are SGHTA and FQGNSA. V shed 4 bases, J shed 3 bases, and the junction held 8 bases outside the gene matches. The CDR3 has 16 amino acids. The CDR3 region has the DNA TGTGCCAGCAGCTCCCTCCCCGGGACAGGGGGCTACGAGCAGTACTTC. Translating gives CASSSLPGTGGYEQYF.

The chain has TRBV7-2 and TRBJ2-1, with D possibly TRBD2 on 6 matching bases. The CDR3 runs 14 residues. Trimming took off 1 base at V and 2 bases at J, with 6 bases between the two ends. The germline V gene encodes CDR1 SGHTA and CDR2 FQGNSA. CDR3: CASSLGLAYNEQFF. The CDR3 DNA follows: TGTGCCAGCAGCTTAGGACTAGCCTACAATGAGCAGTTCTTC.

The chain links TRBV24-1 to TRBJ1-1, with D maybe TRBD1 (5 bases). Trimming cost V 7 bases and J 2 bases, with 10 bases left between them. This CDR3 is built from 13 residues. CDR1 KGHDR and CDR2 SFDVKD come from the germline V gene. The CDR3 nucleotides read TGTGCCACCAGCCTCACAGGAAACACTGAAGCTTTCTTT. It codes for CATSLTGNTEAFF.

V is TRBV7-2 and J is TRBJ1-2; perhaps TRBD1 as D (6 bases). CDR3 length: 15 amino acids. Germline V gene data show CDR1 as SGHTA and CDR2 as FQGNSA. Deletions cut 6 bases from V and 1 base from J, with 15 bases between. CDR3 bases: TGTGCCAGCAGGTCCGGGACAAGGATTAACTATGGCTACACCTTC. Translated: CASRSGTRINYGYTF.

This clone was seen just once. V gene TRBV10-3 combines with J gene TRBJ2-2; D is perhaps TRBD1 (6 bases). The CDR3 has 14 residues. Trimming shortened V by 6 bases and J by 3 bases, and 11 bases separated the two germline ends. Germline V lookup: CDR1 ENHRY, CDR2 SYGVKD. In DNA form, the CDR3 reads TGTGCCATCAGAGAACAGGGCTACACCGGGGAGCTGTTTTTT. This sequence encodes CAIREQGYTGELFF.

This clone appeared once. This chain links TRBV5-8 with TRBJ1-6, with unresolved D. Germline V lookup: CDR1 SGHTS, CDR2 YDEGEE. The germline V and J ends were trimmed by 1 base and 6 bases, with 11 bases remaining between them. The CDR3 covers 15 residues. CDR3 residues: CASSLLPGPNSPLHF. In nucleotides, the CDR3 is TGTGCCAGCAGCTTGTTACCAGGTCCTAATTCACCCCTCCACTTT.

The chain combines TRBV9 with TRBJ2-7; 8 bases are a match to TRBD1. Germline trimming cut 4 bases from V and 3 bases from J; bases unmatched to any gene: 6. The CDR3 runs 14 residues. CDR1 is SGDLS and CDR2 is YYNGEE in the germline V gene. As DNA, the CDR3 is TGTGCCAGCAGCCCGGGACAGGTTCGCTACGAGCAGTACTTC. This encodes CASSPGQVRYEQYF.

This clone was seen only once. Other DNA sequences of this sample code for an identical CDR3. This rearrangement joins TRBV19 to TRBJ2-5; 7 positions match TRBD1. With 4 bases clipped from V and 4 bases from J, the junction kept 0 bases outside the gene matches. This CDR3 spans 12 amino acids. Germline assignment: CDR1 LNHDA and CDR2 SQIVND (reference sequence). In nucleotides, the CDR3 is TGTGCCAGTAGTACAGGGGGAGAGACCCAGTACTTC. As protein: CASSTGGETQYF.

This clone was recorded only once. The rearrangement links TRBV18 to TRBJ2-5, with TRBD2 identical over 12 bases. There are 16 residues in the CDR3. V lost 3 bases to trimming and J lost 5 bases; unmatched junction nucleotides: 7. Germline V gene lookup returns CDR1 KGHSH and CDR2 LQKENI. The CDR3 protein is CASSPASGRASETQYF. The CDR3 DNA follows: TGTGCCAGCTCACCGGCTAGCGGGAGGGCCTCCGAGACCCAGTACTTC.

Notes on this clone: The same CDR3 can be traced to other DNA sequences in this sample. The chain joins TRBV28 to TRBJ1-1; D call uncertain. In germline, CDR1 is MDHEN, CDR2 SYDVKM. V was pared by 3 bases and J by 0 bases, with 5 bases between. CDR3 length: 13 amino acids. The DNA for the CDR3 is TGTGCCAGCAGTTTTAGAGTGAACACTGAAGCTTTCTTT. Translating gives CASSFRVNTEAFF.

The V gene is TRBV28, the J gene TRBJ1-2, with 9 bases matching TRBD1. Per the germline V gene, CDR1 is MDHEN and CDR2 is SYDVKM. The CDR3 spans 14 residues. The V segment lost 8 bases and the J segment 3 bases; nucleotides outside the gene matches: 7. The CDR3 DNA follows: TGTGCCAGCGAGGGGACAGGGCAACACTATGGCTACACCTTC. Encoded protein: CASEGTGQHYGYTF.

The chain combines TRBV19 with TRBJ2-2; a possible D gene is TRBD2 (5 bases). Trimming removed 6 bases at V and 6 bases at J, with 11 bases between. Germline CDR1 and CDR2: LNHDA and SQIVND (reference sequence). CDR3 length equals 13 residues. CDR3 in DNA: TGTGCCAGTAGGTCCCTCGGGGCCGGGGAGCTGTTTTTT. This translates into CASRSLGAGELFF.

The chain employs TRBV5-1 and TRBJ2-6, with 7 bases that match TRBD1. V shed 0 bases, J shed 0 bases, and the junction held 3 bases outside the gene matches. The germline V gene encodes CDR1 SGHRS and CDR2 YFSETQ. The CDR3 totals 17 residues. CDR3 nucleotide sequence: TGCGCCAGCAGCTTGGGGACAGGAGGCTCTGGGGCCAACGTCCTGACTTTC. It codes for CASSLGTGGSGANVLTF.

The chain joins TRBV7-9 to TRBJ2-1; perhaps TRBD1 as D (5 bases). The length of the CDR3 is 18 residues. In germline, CDR1 is SEHNR, CDR2 FQNEAQ (reference sequence). The V end was cut by 4 bases, the J end by 0 bases, with 19 bases between. CDR3 sequence reads: CASSSLPFKGISYNEQFF. The CDR3 DNA is TGTGCCAGCAGCTCTCTGCCGTTTAAGGGGATCTCCTACAATGAGCAGTTCTTC.

The V gene is TRBV3-1 (or the pseudogene TRBV3-2), the J gene TRBJ2-3; unclear D gene. The V gene lost 0 bases and the J gene lost 2 bases, with 9 bases spanning the gap. Germline-derived CDR1 and CDR2 are LGHDT and YNNKEL (reference sequence). This CDR3 spans 15 amino acids. Written as DNA, the CDR3 is TGTGCCAGCAGCCAAGAGCGTCCACTCACAGATACGCAGTATTTT. Protein product: CASSQERPLTDTQYF.

The chain employs TRBV28 and TRBJ1-5; TRBD1 matches at 7 bases. Germline lookup yields CDR1 MDHEN and CDR2 SYDVKM. V dropped 6 bases and J dropped 3; count of bases not matched to a gene: 5. The length of the CDR3 is 14 residues. CDR3 protein: CASRQGGPNQPQHF. CDR3 in DNA: TGTGCCAGCAGGCAGGGGGGCCCCAATCAGCCCCAGCATTTT.

The CDR3 sequence is CASSARQGSNQPQHF. CDR3 DNA: TGTGCCAGCAGTGCCAGACAGGGCAGCAATCAGCCCCAGCATTTT. The chain carries TRBV2 and TRBJ1-5; 7 positions agree with TRBD1. The CDR3 has 15 residues. The V gene's germline CDR1 is SNHLY and CDR2 FYNNEI. V shed 4 bases, J shed 1 base, and the junction held 4 bases outside the gene matches.

The V gene is TRBV7-3, the J gene TRBJ1-6; TRBD1 aligns across 9 bases. CDR3 size: 15 residues. Germline V gene data show CDR1 as SGHTA and CDR2 as FQGTGA. Trimming took 4 bases from V and 9 from J; bases not matched to a gene: 7. Written as DNA, the CDR3 is TGTGCCAGCAGCTCGAAGGGACAGGGAGGTTCACCCCTCCACTTT. Its translation: CASSSKGQGGSPLHF.

The rearrangement links TRBV19 to TRBJ2-5, with 7 bases lining up with TRBD1. V shed 5 bases and J 5 bases; nucleotides not matched to a gene: 11. The CDR3 is made up of 15 amino acids. CDR1 is LNHDA, CDR2 SQIVND, per germline (reference sequence). CDR3 bases: TGTGCCAGTAGTCCACCGACAGGGATCCGGGAGACCCAGTACTTC. It translates to CASSPPTGIRETQYF.

The chain employs TRBV28 and TRBJ2-3, with no clear D. This CDR3 is 18 amino acids long. The germline V gene has CDR1 MDHEN and CDR2 SYDVKM. Trimming stripped 3 bases from V and 1 base from J, with 20 bases between. This CDR3 is CASSFSPDASTRTDTQYF. In nucleotides, the CDR3 is TGTGCCAGCAGTTTTAGCCCGGATGCGTCGACCCGCACAGATACGCAGTATTTT.

The chain carries TRBV6-2 or TRBV6-3 and TRBJ1-1; perhaps TRBD1 as D (5 bases). The CDR3 has 14 residues. From germline, CDR1 is MNHEY and CDR2 SVGEGT. The V end lost 0 bases, the J end lost 4 bases, and 9 bases lay between the germline ends. CDR3 protein: CASSYSGGGTEAFF. The DNA of the CDR3 is TGTGCCAGCAGTTACTCGGGGGGGGGCACTGAAGCTTTCTTT.

This sequence joins TRBV21-1 and TRBJ2-7; TRBD1 is the table's D call, not checked against the DNA. TRBV21-1 is an annotated pseudogene. The CDR3 loop spans 16 amino acids. The CDR3 bases are TGTGCCAGCCCCTGGGGTGGGGCCTTGGACCACTACGAGCAGTACTTC. This codes for CASPWGGALDHYEQYF.

This chain joins TRBV5-4 and TRBJ1-6; the match to TRBD1 covers 7 bases. The CDR3 contains 14 residues. Germline trimming cut 4 bases from V and 6 bases from J; bases unmatched to any gene: 4. CDR1 SGHNT and CDR2 YYREEE come from the germline V gene (reference sequence). CDR3 nucleotide sequence: TGTGCCAGCAGCCCAGGGGGGATTAATTCACCCCTCCACTTT. Its protein product is CASSPGGINSPLHF.

V and J are TRBV6-2 or TRBV6-3 and TRBJ2-2, with a weak D call TRBD1 (6 bases). Per germline, CDR1 MNHEY and CDR2 SVGEGT. The CDR3 has 15 residues. Trimming took 4 bases from V and 4 from J, leaving 13 bases between them. CDR3 in amino acids: CASSLPQGFTGELFF. CDR3 bases: TGTGCCAGCAGTTTGCCCCAGGGGTTCACCGGGGAGCTGTTTTTT.

The rearrangement links TRBV3-1 (or the pseudogene TRBV3-2) to TRBJ1-6; the D gene is possibly TRBD1 (5 bases). This CDR3 spans 15 amino acids. Trimming took off 5 bases at V and 10 bases at J, with 18 bases between the two ends. CDR1 and CDR2 (germline): LGHDT, YNNKEL (reference sequence). DNA of the CDR3: TGTGCCAGCAGCACAAGCCCCCCAGGGAAATCACCCCTCCACTTT. It yields the protein CASSTSPPGKSPLHF.

The V and J genes are TRBV29-1 and TRBJ1-2; 8 nucleotides line up with TRBD1. Germline V gene data show CDR1 as SQVTM and CDR2 as ANQGSEA. The CDR3 consists of 13 residues. J lost 8 bases, V lost 7 bases, and 12 bases had no gene match. The CDR3 bases are TGCAGCGCAAGAACGGGACAGGAGGAGGGCTACACCTTC. It is translated as CSARTGQEEGYTF.